This entry describes one T cell receptor (beta chain). The antigen is unknown. Unmatched junction bases numbered 9, after V lost 5 bases and J lost 2 bases. This CDR3 is 15 amino acids long. Germline CDR1 reads SGHTA; CDR2 reads FQGNSA. The data derive from a study of T cell responses to AZD1222 COVID-19 vaccine. Findings and limits, study-wide: Clonal diversity was possibly underestimated; the donors were predominantly white British and more often female. Reportedly, nearly half of unique spike TCRs recognized epitopes outside B.1.351/B.1.1.7 mutations. Mapped onto spike, vaccine-associated CD4 TCRs spanned it and were dominant at 160-218 and 743-854.

Here immunoSEQ multiplex PCR was the method, and the copy in TCRdb shows in-frame clones only, minus some. Here the sample spans 180,000 or so clones, less than 95% being singletons. This chain links TRBV7-2 with TRBJ2-7; TRBD2 matches at 7 bases. The sequence derives from an adult in good health. The sequences come from peripheral blood, collected on day 0 of AZD1222 vaccination. CDR3 DNA sequence: TGTGCCAGCAGCACCTTCGGGGCGGGAGCCTACGAGCAGTACTTC. Protein: CASSTFGAGAYEQYF.